This T cell receptor beta chain was identified during a study of blood T cell repertoires in COVID-19. TCRdb's table, derived via immunoSEQ multiplex PCR, lists solely in-frame clones and lacks some. The sample lists 15,000 to 20,000 clones, approximately 91% occurring once. Germline V gives CDR1 MNHEY, CDR2 SVGAGI. The CDR3 loop spans 14 amino acids. Trimming removed 5 bases from V and 3 bases from J, with 13 bases in between. The V call is TRBV6-5, the J call TRBJ2-5, with D possibly being TRBD2 (6 bases). This clonotype was sampled from a human donor in a cohort sampled during active COVID-19. The material sequenced was peripheral blood. CDR3 nucleotides: TGTGCCAGCAGTCCCCTTGGGGGGAAAGAGACCCAGTACTTC. This encodes CASSPLGGKETQYF.